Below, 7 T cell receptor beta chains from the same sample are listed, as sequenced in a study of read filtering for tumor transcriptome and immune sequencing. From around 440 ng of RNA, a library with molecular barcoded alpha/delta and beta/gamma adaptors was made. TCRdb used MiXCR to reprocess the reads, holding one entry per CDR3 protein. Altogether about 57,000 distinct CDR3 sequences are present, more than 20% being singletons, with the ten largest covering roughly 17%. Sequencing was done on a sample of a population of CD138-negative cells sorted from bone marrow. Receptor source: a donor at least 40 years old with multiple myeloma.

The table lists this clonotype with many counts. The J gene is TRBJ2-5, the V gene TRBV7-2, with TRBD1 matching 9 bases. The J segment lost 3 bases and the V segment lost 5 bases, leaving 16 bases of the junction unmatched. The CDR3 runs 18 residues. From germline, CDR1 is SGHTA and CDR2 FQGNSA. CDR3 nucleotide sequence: TGTGCCAGCAGCCAATTCCCCATGACAGGGGGAAGAGAAGAGACCCAGTACTTC. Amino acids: CASSQFPMTGGREETQYF.

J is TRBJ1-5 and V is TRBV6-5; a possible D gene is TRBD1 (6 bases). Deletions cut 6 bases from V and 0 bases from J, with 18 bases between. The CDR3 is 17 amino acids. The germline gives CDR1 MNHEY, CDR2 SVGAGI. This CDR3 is CASRPAWAGDSNQPQHF. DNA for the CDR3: TGTGCCAGCAGACCAGCCTGGGCAGGGGATAGCAATCAGCCCCAGCATTTT.

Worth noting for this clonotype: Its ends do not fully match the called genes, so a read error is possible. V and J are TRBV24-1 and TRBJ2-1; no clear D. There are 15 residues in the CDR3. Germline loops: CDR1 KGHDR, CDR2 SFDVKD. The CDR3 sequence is CATSGFTSEGNEQIF. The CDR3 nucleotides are TGTGCCACCAGTGGCTTTACAAGCGAAGGCAATGAGCAGATCTTC.

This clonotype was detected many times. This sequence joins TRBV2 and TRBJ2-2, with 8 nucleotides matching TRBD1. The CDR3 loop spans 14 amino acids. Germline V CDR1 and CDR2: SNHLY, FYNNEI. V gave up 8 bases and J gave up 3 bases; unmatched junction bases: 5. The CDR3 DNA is TGTGCCAGCGACCAGACAGGGGACACCGGGGAGCTGTTTTTT. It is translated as CASDQTGDTGELFF. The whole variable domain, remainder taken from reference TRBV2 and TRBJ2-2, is EPEVTQTPSHQVTQMGQEVILRCVPISNHLYFYWYRQILGQKVEFLVSFYNNEISEKSEIFDDQFSVERPDGSNFTLKIRSTKLEDSAMYFCASDQTGDTGELFFGEGSRLTVL.

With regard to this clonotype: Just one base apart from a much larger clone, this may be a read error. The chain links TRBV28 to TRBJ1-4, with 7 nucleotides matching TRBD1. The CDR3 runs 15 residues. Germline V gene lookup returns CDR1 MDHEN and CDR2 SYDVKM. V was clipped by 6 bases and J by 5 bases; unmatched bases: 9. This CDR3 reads CASSPSGQLNEKLFF. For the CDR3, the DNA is TGTGCCAGCAGCCCATCGGGACAGCTAAATGAAAAACTGTTTTTT.

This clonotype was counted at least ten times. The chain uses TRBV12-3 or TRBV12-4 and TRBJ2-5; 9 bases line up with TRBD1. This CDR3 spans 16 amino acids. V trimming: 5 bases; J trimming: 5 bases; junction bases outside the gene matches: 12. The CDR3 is CASSPTDTGGWETQYF. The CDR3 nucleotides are TGTGCCAGCAGTCCAACGGACACAGGGGGCTGGGAGACCCAGTACTTC.

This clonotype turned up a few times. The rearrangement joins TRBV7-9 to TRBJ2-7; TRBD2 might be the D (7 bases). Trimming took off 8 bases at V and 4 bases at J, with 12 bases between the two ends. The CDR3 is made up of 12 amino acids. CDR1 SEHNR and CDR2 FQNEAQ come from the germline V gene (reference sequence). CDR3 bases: TGTGCCAGCGGGGGGGCGCGATACGAGCAGTACTTC. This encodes CASGGARYEQYF.